The present T cell receptor beta chain was sequenced within a study of identical twins. This CDR3 is built from 14 residues. Per germline, CDR1 SQVTM and CDR2 ANQGSEA. V lost 6 bases to trimming and J lost 2 bases; unmatched junction nucleotides: 9. In regard to this clonotype: Antigen: not known.

Study-level points and caveats: Fewer insertions marked abundant cord blood beta clonotypes; young adult naive trended weakly, memory not at all. Partial confounding of zero-insertion analyses by invariant MAIT and iNKT cells was possible.

Carrying unique molecular identifiers, the cDNA also gained a universal primer site through template switching. Each CDR3 protein gets one entry after TCRdb re-called the 5' RACE reads with MiXCR. Of nearly 650,000 distinct CDR3 sequences in the sample, 7.1% are singletons; the top ten hold 1.6%. This sample was shared with a second study, whose subject was yellow fever vaccine responses in identical twins. Turning to that study: In identical twins, vaccine T cell responses appeared partly shared and partly individual.

The V call is TRBV29-1, the J call TRBJ2-7, with 8 positions matching TRBD1. This TCR derives from a woman aged 18-29 years in good health. Input material: PBMCs. The CDR3 DNA is TGCAGCGTCTACGGGACAGGAGAGGCCTACGAGCAGTACTTC. It yields the protein CSVYGTGEAYEQYF.